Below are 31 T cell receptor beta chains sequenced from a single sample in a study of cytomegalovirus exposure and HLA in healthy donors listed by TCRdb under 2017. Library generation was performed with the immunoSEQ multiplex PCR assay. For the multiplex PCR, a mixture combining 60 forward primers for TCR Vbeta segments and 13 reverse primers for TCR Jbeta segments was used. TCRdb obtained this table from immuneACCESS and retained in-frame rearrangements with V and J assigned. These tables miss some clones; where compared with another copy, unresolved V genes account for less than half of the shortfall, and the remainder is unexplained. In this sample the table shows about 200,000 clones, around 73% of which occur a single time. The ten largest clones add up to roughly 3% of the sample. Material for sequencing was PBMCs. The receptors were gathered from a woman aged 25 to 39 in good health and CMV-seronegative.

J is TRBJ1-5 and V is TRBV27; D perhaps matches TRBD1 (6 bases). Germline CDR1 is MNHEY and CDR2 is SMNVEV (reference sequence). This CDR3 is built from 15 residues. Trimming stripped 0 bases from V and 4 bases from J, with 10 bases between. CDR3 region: CASSLSRGANQPQHF. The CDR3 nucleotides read TGTGCCAGCAGTTTATCCCGGGGGGCGAATCAGCCCCAGCATTTT.

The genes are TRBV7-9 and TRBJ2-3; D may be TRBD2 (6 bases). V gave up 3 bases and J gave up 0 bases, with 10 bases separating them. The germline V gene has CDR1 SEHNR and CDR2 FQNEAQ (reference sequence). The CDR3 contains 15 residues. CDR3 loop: CASSFTSSSTDTQYF. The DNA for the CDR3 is TGTGCCAGCAGCTTTACTAGCTCTAGCACAGATACGCAGTATTTT.

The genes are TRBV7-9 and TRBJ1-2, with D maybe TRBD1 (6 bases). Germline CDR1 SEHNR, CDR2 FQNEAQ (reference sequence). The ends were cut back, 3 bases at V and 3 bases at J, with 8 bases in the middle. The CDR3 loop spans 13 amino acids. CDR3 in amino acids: CASSFQGYYGYTF. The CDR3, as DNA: TGTGCCAGCAGCTTCCAGGGGTACTATGGCTACACCTTC.

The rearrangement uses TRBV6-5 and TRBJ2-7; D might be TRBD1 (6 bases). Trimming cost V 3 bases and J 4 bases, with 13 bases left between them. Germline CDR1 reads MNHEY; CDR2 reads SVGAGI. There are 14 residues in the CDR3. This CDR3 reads CASSYNRAIYEQYF. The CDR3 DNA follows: TGTGCCAGCAGTTATAACAGGGCCATTTACGAGCAGTACTTC.

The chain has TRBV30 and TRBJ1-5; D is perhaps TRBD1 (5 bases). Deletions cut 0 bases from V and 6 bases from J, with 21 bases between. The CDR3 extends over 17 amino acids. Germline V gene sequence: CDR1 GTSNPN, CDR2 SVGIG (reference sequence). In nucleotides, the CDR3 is TGTGCCTGGAGTGTATGGGGGGGAAAGGCCCAGGGTCAGCCCCAGCATTTT. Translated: CAWSVWGGKAQGQPQHF.

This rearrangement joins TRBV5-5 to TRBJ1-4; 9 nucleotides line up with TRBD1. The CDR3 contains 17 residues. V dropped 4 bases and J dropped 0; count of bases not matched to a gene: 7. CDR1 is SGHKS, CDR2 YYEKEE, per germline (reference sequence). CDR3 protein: CASSLDRGWATNEKLFF. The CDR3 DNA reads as TGTGCCAGCAGCCTGGACAGGGGTTGGGCAACTAATGAAAAACTGTTTTTT.

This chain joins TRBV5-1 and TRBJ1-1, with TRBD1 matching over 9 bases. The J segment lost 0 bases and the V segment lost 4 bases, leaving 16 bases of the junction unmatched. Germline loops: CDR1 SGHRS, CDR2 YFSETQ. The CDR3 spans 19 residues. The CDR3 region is CASSAGQGWAGGMNTEAFF. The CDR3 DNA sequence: TGCGCCAGCAGCGCGGGACAGGGTTGGGCGGGGGGAATGAACACTGAAGCTTTCTTT.

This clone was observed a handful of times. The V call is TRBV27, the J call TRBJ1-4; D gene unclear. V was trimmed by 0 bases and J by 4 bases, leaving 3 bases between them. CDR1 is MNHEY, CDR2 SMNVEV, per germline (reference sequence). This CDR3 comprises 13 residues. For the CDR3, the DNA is TGTGCCAGCAGTTTATCCTATAATGAAAAACTGTTTTTT. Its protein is CASSLSYNEKLFF.

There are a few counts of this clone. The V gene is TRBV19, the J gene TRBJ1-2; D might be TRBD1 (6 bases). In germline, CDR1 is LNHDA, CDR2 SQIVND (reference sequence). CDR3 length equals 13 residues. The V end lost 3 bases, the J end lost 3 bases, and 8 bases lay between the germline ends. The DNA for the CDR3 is TGTGCCAGTAGTATTGGGGGCGACTATGGCTACACCTTC. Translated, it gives CASSIGGDYGYTF.

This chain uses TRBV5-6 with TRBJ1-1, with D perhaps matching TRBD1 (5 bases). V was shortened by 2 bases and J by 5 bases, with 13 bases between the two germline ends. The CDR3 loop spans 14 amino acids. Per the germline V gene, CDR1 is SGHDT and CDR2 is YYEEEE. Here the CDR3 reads CASSFRAGNTEAFF. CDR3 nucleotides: TGTGCCAGCAGCTTTCGGGCAGGGAATACTGAAGCTTTCTTT.

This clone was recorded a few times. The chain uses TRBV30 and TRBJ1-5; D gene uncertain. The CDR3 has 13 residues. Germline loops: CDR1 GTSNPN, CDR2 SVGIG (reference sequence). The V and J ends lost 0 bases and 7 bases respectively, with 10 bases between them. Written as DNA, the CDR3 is TGTGCCTGGAGTGTAACCCTTCAGCAGCCCCAGCATTTT. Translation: CAWSVTLQQPQHF. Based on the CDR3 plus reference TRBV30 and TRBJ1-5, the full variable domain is SQTIHQWPATLVQPVGSPLSLECTVEGTSNPNLYWYRQAAGRGLQLLFYSVGIGQISSEVPQNLSASRPQDRQFILSSKKLLLSDSGFYLCAWSVTLQQPQHFGDGTRLSIL.

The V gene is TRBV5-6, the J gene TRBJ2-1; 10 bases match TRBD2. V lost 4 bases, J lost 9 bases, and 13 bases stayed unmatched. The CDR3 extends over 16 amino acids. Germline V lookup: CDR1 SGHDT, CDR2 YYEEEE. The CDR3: CASSPDLAGEGSEQFF. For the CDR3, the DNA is TGTGCCAGCAGCCCGGACCTAGCGGGAGAAGGGAGTGAGCAGTTCTTC.

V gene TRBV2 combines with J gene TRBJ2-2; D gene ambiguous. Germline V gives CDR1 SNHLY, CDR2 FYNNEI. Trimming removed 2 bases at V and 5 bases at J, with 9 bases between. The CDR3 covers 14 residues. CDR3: CASSESRFTGELFF. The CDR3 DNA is TGTGCCAGCAGTGAATCCAGGTTTACCGGGGAGCTGTTTTTT.

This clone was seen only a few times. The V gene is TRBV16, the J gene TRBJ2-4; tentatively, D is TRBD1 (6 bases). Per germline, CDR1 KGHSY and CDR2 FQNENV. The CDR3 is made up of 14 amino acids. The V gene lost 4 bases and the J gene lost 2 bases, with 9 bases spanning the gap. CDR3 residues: CASSPQGSKNIQYF. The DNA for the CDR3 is TGTGCCAGCAGCCCACAGGGCTCCAAAAACATTCAGTACTTC.

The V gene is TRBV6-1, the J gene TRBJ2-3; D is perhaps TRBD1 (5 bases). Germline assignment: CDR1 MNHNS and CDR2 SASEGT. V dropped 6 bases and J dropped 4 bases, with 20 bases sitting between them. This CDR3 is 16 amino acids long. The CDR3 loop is CASSETVPQEPDTQYF. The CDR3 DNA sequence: TGTGCCAGCAGCGAAACCGTTCCACAGGAGCCAGATACGCAGTATTTT.

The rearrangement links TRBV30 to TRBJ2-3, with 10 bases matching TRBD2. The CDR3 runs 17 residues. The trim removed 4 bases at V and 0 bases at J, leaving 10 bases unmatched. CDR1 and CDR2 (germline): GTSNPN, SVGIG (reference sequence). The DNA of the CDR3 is TGTGCCTGGACACTAGCGGGGATTACAGCTAGCACAGATACGCAGTATTTT. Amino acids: CAWTLAGITASTDTQYF.

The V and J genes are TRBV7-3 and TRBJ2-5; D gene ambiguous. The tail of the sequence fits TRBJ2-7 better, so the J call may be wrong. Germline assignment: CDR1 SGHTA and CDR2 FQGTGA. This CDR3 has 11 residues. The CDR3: CASSWSYEQYF. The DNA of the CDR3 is TGTGCCAGCAGCTGGTCCTACGAGCAGTACTTC.

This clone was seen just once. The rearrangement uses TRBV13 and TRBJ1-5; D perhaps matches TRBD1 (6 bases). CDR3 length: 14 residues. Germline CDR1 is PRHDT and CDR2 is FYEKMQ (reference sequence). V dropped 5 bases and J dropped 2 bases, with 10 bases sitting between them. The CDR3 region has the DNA TGTGCCAGCAGCACAGGGAGAGGCAATCAGCCCCAGCATTTT. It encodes CASSTGRGNQPQHF.

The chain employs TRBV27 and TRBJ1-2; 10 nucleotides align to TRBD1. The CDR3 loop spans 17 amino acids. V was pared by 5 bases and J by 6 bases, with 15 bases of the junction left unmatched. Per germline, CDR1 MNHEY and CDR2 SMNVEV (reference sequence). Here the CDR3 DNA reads TGTGCCAGCAGTCGCCGGGACAGGGGCGACAGAACTGATGGCTACACCTTC. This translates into CASSRRDRGDRTDGYTF.

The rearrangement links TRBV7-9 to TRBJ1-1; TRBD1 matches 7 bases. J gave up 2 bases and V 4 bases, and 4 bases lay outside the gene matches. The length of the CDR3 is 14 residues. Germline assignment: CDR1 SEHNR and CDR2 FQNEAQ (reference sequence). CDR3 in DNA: TGTGCCAGCAGCTCAGACAGGGTTAACACTGAAGCTTTCTTT. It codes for CASSSDRVNTEAFF. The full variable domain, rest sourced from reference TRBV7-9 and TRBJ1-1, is DTGVSQNPRHKITKRGQNVTFRCDPISEHNRLYWYRQTLGQGPEFLTYFQNEAQLEKSRLLSDRFSAERPKGSFSTLEIQRTEQGDSAMYLCASSSDRVNTEAFFGQGTRLTVV.

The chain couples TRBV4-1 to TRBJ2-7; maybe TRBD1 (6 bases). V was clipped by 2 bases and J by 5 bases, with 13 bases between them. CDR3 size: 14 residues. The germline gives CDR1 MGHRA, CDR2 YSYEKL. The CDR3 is CASSQPRQAHEQYF. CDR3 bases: TGCGCCAGCAGCCAACCCAGACAGGCTCACGAGCAGTACTTC.

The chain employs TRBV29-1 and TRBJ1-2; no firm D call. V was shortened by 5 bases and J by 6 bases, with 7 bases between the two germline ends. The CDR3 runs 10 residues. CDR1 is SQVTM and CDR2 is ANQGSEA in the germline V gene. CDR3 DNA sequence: TGCAGCGTTTGGGGAGATGGCTACACCTTC. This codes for CSVWGDGYTF.

The CDR3 nucleotides read TGTGCCAGCAGTACCCCTAGCGGGGGGGCCACAGATACGCAGTATTTT. Amino acid sequence: CASSTPSGGATDTQYF. J is TRBJ2-3 and V is TRBV27; TRBD2 agrees at 12 bases. There are 16 residues in the CDR3. Per germline, CDR1 MNHEY and CDR2 SMNVEV (reference sequence). The V segment lost 5 bases and the J segment 2 bases; nucleotides outside the gene matches: 5.

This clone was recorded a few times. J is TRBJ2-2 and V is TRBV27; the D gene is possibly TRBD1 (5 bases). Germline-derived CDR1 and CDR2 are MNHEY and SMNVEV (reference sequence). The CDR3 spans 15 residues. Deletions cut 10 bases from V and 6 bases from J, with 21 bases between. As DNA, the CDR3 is TGTGCCACCGGGCAGGGAAGAATCTACGCCGGGGAGCTGTTTTTT. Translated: CATGQGRIYAGELFF.

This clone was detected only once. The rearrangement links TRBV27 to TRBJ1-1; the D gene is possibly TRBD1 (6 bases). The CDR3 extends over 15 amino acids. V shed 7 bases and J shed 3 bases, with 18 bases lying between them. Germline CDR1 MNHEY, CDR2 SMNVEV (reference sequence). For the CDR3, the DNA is TGTGCCAGCAACATAGCCAGGGGCGCTTACACTGAAGCTTTCTTT. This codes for CASNIARGAYTEAFF.

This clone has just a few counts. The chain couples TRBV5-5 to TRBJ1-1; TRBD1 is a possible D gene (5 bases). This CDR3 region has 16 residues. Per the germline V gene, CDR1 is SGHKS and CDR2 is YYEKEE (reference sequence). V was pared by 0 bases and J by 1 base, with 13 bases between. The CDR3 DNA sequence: TGTGCCAGCAGCTTGGCTGAGGGGAGGCCGAACACTGAAGCTTTCTTT. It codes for CASSLAEGRPNTEAFF. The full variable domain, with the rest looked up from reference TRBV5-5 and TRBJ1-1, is DAGVTQSPTHLIKTRGQQVTLRCSPISGHKSVSWYQQVLGQGPQFIFQYYEKEERGRGNFPDRFSARQFPNYSSELNVNALLLGDSALYLCASSLAEGRPNTEAFFGQGTRLTVV.

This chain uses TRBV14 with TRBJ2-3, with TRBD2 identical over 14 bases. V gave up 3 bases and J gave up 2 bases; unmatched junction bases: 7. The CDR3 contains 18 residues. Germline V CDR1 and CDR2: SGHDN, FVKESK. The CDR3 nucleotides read TGTGCCAGCAGCCACTGGACTAGCGGGAGGCCGAACACAGATACGCAGTATTTT. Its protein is CASSHWTSGRPNTDTQYF.

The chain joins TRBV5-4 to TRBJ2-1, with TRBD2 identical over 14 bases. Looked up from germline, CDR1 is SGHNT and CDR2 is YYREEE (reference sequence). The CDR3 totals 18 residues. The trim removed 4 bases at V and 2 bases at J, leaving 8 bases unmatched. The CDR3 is CASSPGLAGGGTYNEQFF. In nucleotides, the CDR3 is TGTGCCAGCAGCCCCGGACTAGCGGGGGGTGGGACCTACAATGAGCAGTTCTTC.

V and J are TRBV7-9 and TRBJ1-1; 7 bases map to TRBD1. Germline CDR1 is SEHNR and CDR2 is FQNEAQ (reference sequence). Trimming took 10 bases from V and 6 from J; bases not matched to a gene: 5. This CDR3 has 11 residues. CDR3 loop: CAIRDSSEAFF. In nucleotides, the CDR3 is TGTGCCATCCGGGACAGCTCTGAAGCTTTCTTT.

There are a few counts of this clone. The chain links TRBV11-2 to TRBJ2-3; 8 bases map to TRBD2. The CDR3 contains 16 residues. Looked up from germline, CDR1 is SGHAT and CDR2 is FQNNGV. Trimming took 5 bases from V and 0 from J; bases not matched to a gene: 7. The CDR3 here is CASSPYSGVSTDTQYF. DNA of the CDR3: TGTGCCAGCAGCCCTTATAGCGGGGTTAGCACAGATACGCAGTATTTT.

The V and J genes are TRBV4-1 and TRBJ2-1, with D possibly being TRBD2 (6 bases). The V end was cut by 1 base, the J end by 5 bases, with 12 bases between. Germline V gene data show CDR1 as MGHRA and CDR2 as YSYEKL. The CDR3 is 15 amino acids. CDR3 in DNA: TGCGCCAGCAGCCAAGGATCGGGGGTAAACAATGAGCAGTTCTTC. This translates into CASSQGSGVNNEQFF.